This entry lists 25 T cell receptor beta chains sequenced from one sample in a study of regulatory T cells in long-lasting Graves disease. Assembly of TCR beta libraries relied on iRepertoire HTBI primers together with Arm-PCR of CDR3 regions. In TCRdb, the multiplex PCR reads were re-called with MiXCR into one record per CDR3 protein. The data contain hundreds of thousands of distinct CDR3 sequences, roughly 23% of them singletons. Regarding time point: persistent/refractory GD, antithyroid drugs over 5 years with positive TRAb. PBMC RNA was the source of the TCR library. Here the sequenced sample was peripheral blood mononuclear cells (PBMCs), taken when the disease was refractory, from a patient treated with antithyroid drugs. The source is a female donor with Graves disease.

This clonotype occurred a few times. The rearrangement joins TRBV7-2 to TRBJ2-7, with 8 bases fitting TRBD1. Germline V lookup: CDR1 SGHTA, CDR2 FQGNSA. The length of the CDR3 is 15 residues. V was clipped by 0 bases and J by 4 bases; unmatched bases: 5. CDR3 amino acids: CASSLATGQGYEQYF. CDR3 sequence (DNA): TGTGCCAGCAGCTTAGCGACAGGACAGGGTTACGAGCAGTACTTC.

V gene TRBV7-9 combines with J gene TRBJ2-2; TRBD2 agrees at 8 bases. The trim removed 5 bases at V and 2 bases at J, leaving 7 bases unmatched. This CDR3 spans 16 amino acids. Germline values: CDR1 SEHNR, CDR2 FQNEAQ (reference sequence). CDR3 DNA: TGTGCCAGCAGCGACCGGACTAGCTTAAACACCGGGGAGCTGTTTTTT. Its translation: CASSDRTSLNTGELFF.

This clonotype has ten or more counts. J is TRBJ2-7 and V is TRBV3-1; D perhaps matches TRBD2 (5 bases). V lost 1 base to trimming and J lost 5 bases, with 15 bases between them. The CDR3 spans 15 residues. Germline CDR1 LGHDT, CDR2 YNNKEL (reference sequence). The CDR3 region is CASSQGQDSSDEQYF. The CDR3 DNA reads TGTGCCAGCAGCCAAGGGCAGGACTCGAGCGACGAGCAGTACTTC.

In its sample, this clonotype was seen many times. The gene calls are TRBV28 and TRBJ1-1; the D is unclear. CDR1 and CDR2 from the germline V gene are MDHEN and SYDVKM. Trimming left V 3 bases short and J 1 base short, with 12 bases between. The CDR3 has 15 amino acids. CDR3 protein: CASSLGSNPNTEAFF. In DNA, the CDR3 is TGTGCCAGCAGTTTGGGCAGCAATCCGAACACTGAAGCTTTCTTT.

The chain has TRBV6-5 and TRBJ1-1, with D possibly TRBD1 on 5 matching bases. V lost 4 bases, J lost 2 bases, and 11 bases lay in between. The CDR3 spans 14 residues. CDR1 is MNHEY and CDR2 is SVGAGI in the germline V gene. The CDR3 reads CASSSGALNTEAFF. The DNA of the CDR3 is TGTGCCAGCAGTTCCGGGGCTTTAAACACTGAAGCTTTCTTT.

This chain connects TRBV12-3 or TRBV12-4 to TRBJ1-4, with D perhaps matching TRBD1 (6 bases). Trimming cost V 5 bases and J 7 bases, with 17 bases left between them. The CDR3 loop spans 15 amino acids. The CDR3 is CASSPSRGGFEKLFF. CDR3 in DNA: TGTGCCAGCAGTCCCTCCAGGGGCGGGTTTGAAAAACTGTTTTTT.

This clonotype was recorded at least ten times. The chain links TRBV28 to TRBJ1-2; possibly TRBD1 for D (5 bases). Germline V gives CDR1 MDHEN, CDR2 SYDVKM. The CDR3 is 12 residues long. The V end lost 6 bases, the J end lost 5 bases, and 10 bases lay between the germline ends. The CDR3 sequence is CASRGGGYGYTF. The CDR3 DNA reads TGTGCCAGCAGGGGGGGAGGGTATGGCTACACCTTC.

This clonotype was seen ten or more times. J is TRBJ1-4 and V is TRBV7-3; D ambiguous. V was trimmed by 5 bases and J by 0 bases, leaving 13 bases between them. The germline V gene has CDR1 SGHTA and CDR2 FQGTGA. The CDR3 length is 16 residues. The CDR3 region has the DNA TGTGCCAGCAGCCCCAACCCTCCCGCAACTAATGAAAAACTGTTTTTT. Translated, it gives CASSPNPPATNEKLFF.

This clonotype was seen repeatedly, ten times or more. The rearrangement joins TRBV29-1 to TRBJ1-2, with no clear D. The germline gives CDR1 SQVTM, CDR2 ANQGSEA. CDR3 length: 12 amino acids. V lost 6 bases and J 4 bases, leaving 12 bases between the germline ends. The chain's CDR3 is CSVDTEVYGYTF. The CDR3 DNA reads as TGCAGCGTGGATACAGAGGTCTATGGCTACACCTTC.

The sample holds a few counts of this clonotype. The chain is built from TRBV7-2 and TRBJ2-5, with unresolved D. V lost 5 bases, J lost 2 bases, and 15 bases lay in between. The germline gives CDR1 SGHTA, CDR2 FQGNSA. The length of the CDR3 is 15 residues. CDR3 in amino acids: CASSLRTAYQETQYF. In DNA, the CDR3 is TGTGCCAGCAGCCTCCGGACGGCCTATCAAGAGACCCAGTACTTC.

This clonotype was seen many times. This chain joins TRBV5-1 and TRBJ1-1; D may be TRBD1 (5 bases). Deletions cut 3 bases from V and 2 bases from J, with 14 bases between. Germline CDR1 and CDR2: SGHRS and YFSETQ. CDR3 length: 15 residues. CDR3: CASSWGRLANTEAFF. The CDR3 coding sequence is TGCGCCAGCAGCTGGGGACGGTTAGCTAACACTGAAGCTTTCTTT.

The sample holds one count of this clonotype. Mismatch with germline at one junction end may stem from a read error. In DNA form, the CDR3 reads TGCGCCAGCAGCCAACCTGGGTCCGGACAGGTCTTTTTC. Translation: CASSQPGSGQVFF. V gene TRBV4-1 combines with J gene TRBJ1-2; TRBD1 matches 7 bases. The CDR3 totals 13 residues. CDR1 MGHRA and CDR2 YSYEKL come from the germline V gene.

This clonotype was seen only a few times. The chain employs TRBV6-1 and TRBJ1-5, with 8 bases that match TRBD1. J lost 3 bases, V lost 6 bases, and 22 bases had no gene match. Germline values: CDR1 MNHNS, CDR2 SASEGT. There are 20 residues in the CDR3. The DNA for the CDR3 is TGTGCCAGCAGCCGGAGAAGAACCTACGGGACAGGTCTCGACAATCAGCCCCAGCATTTT. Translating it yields CASSRRRTYGTGLDNQPQHF.

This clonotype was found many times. As DNA, the CDR3 is TGTGCCAGCAGTGAACGGGGTGACTATAATTCACCCCTCCACTTT. Its protein product is CASSERGDYNSPLHF. This chain links TRBV2 with TRBJ1-6; D is uncertain. Germline values: CDR1 SNHLY, CDR2 FYNNEI. Trimming removed 2 bases from V and 3 bases from J, with 8 bases in between. The CDR3 totals 15 residues.

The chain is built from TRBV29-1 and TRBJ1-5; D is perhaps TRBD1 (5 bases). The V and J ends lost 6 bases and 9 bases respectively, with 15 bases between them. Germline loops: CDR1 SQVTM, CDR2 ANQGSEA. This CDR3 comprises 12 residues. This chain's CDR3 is CSVGTMLGPQHF. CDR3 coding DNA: TGCAGCGTAGGGACCATGCTGGGGCCCCAGCATTTT.

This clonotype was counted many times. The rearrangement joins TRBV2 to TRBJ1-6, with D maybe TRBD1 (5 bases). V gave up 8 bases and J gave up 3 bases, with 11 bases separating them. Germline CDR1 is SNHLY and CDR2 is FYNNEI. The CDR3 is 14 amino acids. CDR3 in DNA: TGTGCCAGCTGGGAGGGGAACTATAATTCACCCCTCCACTTT. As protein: CASWEGNYNSPLHF.

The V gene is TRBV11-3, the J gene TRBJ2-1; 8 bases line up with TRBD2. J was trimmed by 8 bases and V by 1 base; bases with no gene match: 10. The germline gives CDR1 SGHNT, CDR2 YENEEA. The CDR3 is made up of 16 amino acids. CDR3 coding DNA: TGTGCCAGCAGCTTAGTCGGGACTAGGCCCTCGGATGAGCAGTTCTTC. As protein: CASSLVGTRPSDEQFF.

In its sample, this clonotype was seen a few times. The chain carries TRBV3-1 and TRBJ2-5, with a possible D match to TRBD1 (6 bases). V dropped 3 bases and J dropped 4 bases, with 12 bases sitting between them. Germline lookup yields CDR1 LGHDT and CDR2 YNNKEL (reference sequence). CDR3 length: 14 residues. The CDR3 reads CASSQVTGPETQYF. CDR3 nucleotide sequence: TGTGCCAGCAGCCAGGTTACAGGGCCAGAGACCCAGTACTTC.

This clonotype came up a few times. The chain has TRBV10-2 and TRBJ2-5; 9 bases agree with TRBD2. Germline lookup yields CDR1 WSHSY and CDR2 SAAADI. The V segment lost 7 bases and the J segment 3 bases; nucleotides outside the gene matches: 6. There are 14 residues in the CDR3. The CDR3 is CASNPGLAEETQYF. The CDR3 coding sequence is TGCGCCAGCAACCCGGGACTAGCAGAAGAGACCCAGTACTTC.

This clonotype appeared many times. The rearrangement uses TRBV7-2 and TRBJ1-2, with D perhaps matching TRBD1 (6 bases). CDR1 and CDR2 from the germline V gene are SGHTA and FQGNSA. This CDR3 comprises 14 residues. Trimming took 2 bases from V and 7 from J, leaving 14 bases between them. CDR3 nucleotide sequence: TGTGCCAGCAGCTTAATAGCAGGGGAGAGTGGCTACACCTTC. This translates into CASSLIAGESGYTF. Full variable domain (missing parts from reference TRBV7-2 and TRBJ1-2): GAGVSQSPSNKVTEKGKDVELRCDPISGHTALYWYRQSLGQGLEFLIYFQGNSAPDKSGLPSDRFSAERTGGSVSTLTIQRTQQEDSAVYLCASSLIAGESGYTFGSGTRLTVV.

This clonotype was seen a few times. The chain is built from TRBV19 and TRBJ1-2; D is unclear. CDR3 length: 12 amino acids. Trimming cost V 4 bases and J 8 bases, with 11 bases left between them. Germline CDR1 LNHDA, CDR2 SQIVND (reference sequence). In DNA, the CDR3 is TGTGCCAGTAGTAAGACTGGAGGGGGCTACACCTTC. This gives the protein CASSKTGGGYTF.

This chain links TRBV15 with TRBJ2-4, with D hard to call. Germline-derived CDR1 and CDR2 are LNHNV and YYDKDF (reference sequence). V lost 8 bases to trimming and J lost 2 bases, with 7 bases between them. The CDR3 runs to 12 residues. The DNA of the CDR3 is TGTGCCACCGCTGGATCCAAAAACATTCAGTACTTC. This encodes CATAGSKNIQYF.

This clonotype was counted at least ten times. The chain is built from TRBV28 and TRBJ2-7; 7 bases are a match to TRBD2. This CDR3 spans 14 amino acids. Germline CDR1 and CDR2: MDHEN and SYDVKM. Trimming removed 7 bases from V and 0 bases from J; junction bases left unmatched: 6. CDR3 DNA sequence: TGTGCCAGCACCTTAGCGGGCGACTCCTACGAGCAGTACTTC. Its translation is CASTLAGDSYEQYF.

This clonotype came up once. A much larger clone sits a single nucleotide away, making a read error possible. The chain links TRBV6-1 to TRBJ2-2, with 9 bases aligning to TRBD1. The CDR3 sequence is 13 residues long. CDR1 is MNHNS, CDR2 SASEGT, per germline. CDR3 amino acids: CASSEARRTGVVF. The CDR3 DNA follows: TGTGCCAGCAGTGAAGCGAGGCGGACAGGGGTGGTTTTT.

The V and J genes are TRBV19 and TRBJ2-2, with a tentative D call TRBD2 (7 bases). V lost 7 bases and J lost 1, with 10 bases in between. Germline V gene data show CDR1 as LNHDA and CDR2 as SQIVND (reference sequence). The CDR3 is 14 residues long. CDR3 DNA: TGTGCCAGTAAGCGGGACAAGAACACCGGGGAGCTGTTTTTT. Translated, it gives CASKRDKNTGELFF.